This TCR beta chain is drawn from a study of T cell changes during pregnancy in multiple sclerosis. This clone was seen a single time. Libraries were prepared by immunoSEQ multiplex PCR; TCRdb keeps only in-frame clonotypes and omits some of them. Among about 38,000 clones, 75% to 95% were seen once, and the ten largest hold 9% to 13%. The sequence was obtained from a female donor with multiple sclerosis, enrolled in a pregnancy study. Sequenced here: CD8+ T cells from peripheral blood mononuclear cells, sampled after pregnancy.

CDR3 sequence: CASPGQGPLYEQYF. CDR3 nucleotide sequence: TGCGCCAGCCCGGGACAGGGACCCCTCTACGAGCAGTACTTC. The V call is TRBV10-1, the J call TRBJ2-7; TRBD1 agrees at 9 bases. Germline V gene data show CDR1 as WNHNN and CDR2 as SYGVQD (reference sequence). Unmatched junction bases numbered 8, after V lost 8 bases and J lost 3 bases. The CDR3 is 14 residues long.